This entry describes one TCR beta chain. Described time point: healthy volunteer bleed at 2 weeks. It was from unfractionated whole blood that total RNA was extracted. A single record per CDR3 protein comes from TCRdb applying MiXCR to the RACE reads. The sample holds about 130,000 distinct CDR3 sequences, about 9.4% seen once. This record comes from a study of human T cells and chemical hapten exposure. CDR1 and CDR2 from the germline V gene are ENHRY and SYGVKD. V was pared by 0 bases and J by 4 bases, with 6 bases of the junction left unmatched. CDR3 length equals 16 residues. This rearrangement joins TRBV10-3 to TRBJ1-5; the match to TRBD1 covers 7 bases. The source is a male donor in good health. Some clones in this sample may be carry-over from other donors' samples. The specimen was whole blood. CDR3 region: CAISESGQGGNQPQHF. In nucleotides, the CDR3 is TGTGCCATCAGTGAGTCTGGGCAGGGGGGGAATCAGCCCCAGCATTTT.